This TCR beta chain emerged from a study of T-cell memory formation after mild COVID-19. At the level of the study: Among the donors, TCR clusters were largely specific to each donor. Points from the study as a whole: The finding that pre-infection memory included some responding clones suggested that cross-reactive memory joined. The SARS-CoV-2 specificity of second-wave clones reaching peak at day 37 remained unverified.

Trimming removed 1 base from V and 5 bases from J, with 9 bases in between. In germline, CDR1 is DFQATT, CDR2 SNEGSKA (reference sequence). The CDR3 totals 12 residues. This clonotype was detected a few times. Its cognate antigen is unknown. 5'RACE, which relied on constant-segment primers, yielded TCR alpha and TCR beta cDNA libraries carrying sample barcodes and UMIs. MiXCR, run by TCRdb on the 5' RACE reads, gives a single entry per CDR3 protein. The table records roughly 510,000 distinct CDR3 sequences, 15% to 20% of them present only once. The rearrangement links TRBV20-1 to TRBJ2-7, with a tentative D call TRBD2 (5 bases). The sequence derives from an adult woman who had mild COVID-19 (a few samples of this study predate the infection). Cell type and time point are not known. The sequenced sample consisted of PBMCs or a T cell subset sorted from them (not recorded which). The CDR3 DNA reads as TGCAGTGCTAGAGGGGTCGGGAACGAGCAGTACTTC. Translating gives CSARGVGNEQYF.